Below are 12 T cell receptor beta chains sequenced from a single sample in a study of response to subunit inactivated influenza vaccine. TCRdb independently ran MiXCR on the RT-PCR reads; one entry per CDR3 protein. The repertoire holds around 570,000 distinct CDR3 sequences, with around 11% as singletons. The data were also submitted as part of a second study, on T cells expressing NK-cell markers. That report notes: A 5'RACE template switching approach incorporating UMIs was used to make TCR beta cDNA.

The source was PBMCs from blood, collected on the day of vaccination. Receptors were obtained from a man over 45 who received an inactivated influenza vaccine.

Concerning this clonotype itself: A far larger clone is off by one base, so a read error is likely. The V and J genes are TRBV11-3 and TRBJ2-1, with D perhaps being TRBD1 or TRBD2 (5 bases each). Germline CDR1 reads SGHNT; CDR2 reads YENEEA. CDR3 length: 13 amino acids. The chain's CDR3 is CTSSLGPYNEQFF. The DNA for the CDR3 is TGTACCAGCAGCCTGGGACCCTACAATGAGCAGTTCTTC.

This clonotype came up a few times. The chain is built from TRBV6-2 or TRBV6-3 and TRBJ2-3, with TRBD1 matching over 10 bases. The CDR3 is made up of 15 amino acids. The germline gives CDR1 MNHEY, CDR2 SVGEGT. Trimming took 6 bases from V and 3 from J; bases not matched to a gene: 6. The CDR3 sequence is CASSPGQGETDTQYF. The CDR3 DNA sequence: TGTGCCAGCAGCCCCGGACAGGGGGAGACAGATACGCAGTATTTT.

This clonotype was picked up a small number of times. The genes are TRBV10-3 and TRBJ1-2, with TRBD1 matching 12 bases. Trimming took 6 bases from V and 6 from J; bases not matched to a gene: 17. The CDR3 covers 18 residues. Germline V gene lookup returns CDR1 ENHRY and CDR2 SYGVKD. The CDR3 spells CAISPQGTGGFFFDGYTF. Here the CDR3 DNA reads TGTGCCATCAGCCCCCAAGGGACAGGGGGCTTTTTTTTTGATGGCTACACCTTC.

This clonotype has more than one count but fewer than ten. V usage is TRBV11-2 and J usage is TRBJ2-3, with TRBD1 matching 8 bases. The CDR3 contains 19 residues. V was pared by 5 bases and J by 4 bases, with 20 bases of the junction left unmatched. Per the germline V gene, CDR1 is SGHAT and CDR2 is FQNNGV. CDR3 sequence: CASSTKSPGGSTVSDTQYF. The CDR3, as DNA: TGTGCCAGCAGCACAAAGTCACCAGGGGGCTCGACTGTTTCAGATACGCAGTATTTT.

This clonotype was observed a handful of times. J is TRBJ2-5 and V is TRBV28, with 7 bases matching TRBD2. The CDR3 spans 17 residues. Germline assignment: CDR1 MDHEN and CDR2 SYDVKM. V lost 5 bases to trimming and J lost 4 bases; unmatched junction nucleotides: 16. In nucleotides, the CDR3 is TGTGCCAGCAGTACCAGACTCGGGCGGGGGAGAGGAGAGACCCAGTACTTC. It codes for CASSTRLGRGRGETQYF. Variable domain in full (rest from reference TRBV28 and TRBJ2-5): DVKVTQSSRYLVKRTGEKVFLECVQDMDHENMFWYRQDPGLGLRLIYFSYDVKMKEKGDIPEGYSVSREKKERFSLILESASTNQTSMYLCASSTRLGRGRGETQYFGPGTRLLVL.

This clonotype was observed a few times. The chain combines TRBV7-2 with TRBJ2-1, with TRBD1 matching over 10 bases. Trimming removed 6 bases from V and 7 bases from J; junction bases left unmatched: 9. Germline lookup yields CDR1 SGHTA and CDR2 FQGNSA. The CDR3 extends over 15 amino acids. CDR3 DNA sequence: TGTGCCAGCAGTCTGACAGGGGGCGCCCAAAATGAGCAGTTCTTC. Translation gives CASSLTGGAQNEQFF.

This clonotype came up a few times. The genes are TRBV7-2 and TRBJ2-7; no reliable D call. V was trimmed by 1 base and J by 1 base, leaving 8 bases between them. The germline CDR1 and CDR2 sequences are SGHTA and FQGNSA. CDR3 length equals 14 residues. The chain's CDR3 is CASSLDLVSYEQYF. For the CDR3, the DNA is TGTGCCAGCAGCTTAGACCTGGTTTCCTACGAGCAGTACTTC.

This clonotype appeared many times. The chain uses TRBV25-1 and TRBJ2-1; TRBD2 is a possible D gene (5 bases). The CDR3 has 12 amino acids. V dropped 8 bases and J dropped 6 bases, with 11 bases sitting between them. CDR1 and CDR2 (germline): MGHDK, SYGVNS. CDR3: CASGRWSNEQFF. CDR3 sequence (DNA): TGTGCCAGCGGGAGATGGAGCAATGAGCAGTTCTTC.

The chain is built from TRBV4-3 and TRBJ2-2; D is tentatively TRBD1 or TRBD2 (5 bases each). Trimming cost V 0 bases and J 0 bases, with 17 bases left between them. Germline CDR1 is LGHNA and CDR2 is YSLEER. The CDR3 runs to 19 residues. As DNA, the CDR3 is TGCGCCAGCAGCCAAGAGAGGGGTACCGAGGGAGCGAACACCGGGGAGCTGTTTTTT. Its protein product is CASSQERGTEGANTGELFF.

This clonotype was picked up many times. This chain joins TRBV4-3 and TRBJ1-2, with D maybe TRBD1 (5 bases). V lost 3 bases and J lost 4, with 12 bases in between. CDR1 and CDR2 (germline): LGHNA, YSLEER. The length of the CDR3 is 14 residues. CDR3 in DNA: TGCGCCAGCAGCCAGGGAGACAGAAGCTATGGCTACACCTTC. It yields the protein CASSQGDRSYGYTF.

The table lists this clonotype with a few counts. V usage is TRBV20-1 and J usage is TRBJ2-7; D not resolved. The CDR3 spans 15 residues. Germline values: CDR1 DFQATT, CDR2 SNEGSKA (reference sequence). V lost 1 base and J lost 1, with 14 bases in between. CDR3 in amino acids: CSARAETRVSYEQYF. The DNA of the CDR3 is TGCAGTGCTAGAGCCGAGACCCGGGTATCCTACGAGCAGTACTTC.

The chain has TRBV12-3 or TRBV12-4 and TRBJ2-1; TRBD1 or TRBD2 may be the D gene (9 bases each). CDR3 size: 16 residues. Trimming pared 7 bases from V and 7 bases from J, leaving 23 bases between. The CDR3 reads CASIKTGGLAMNEQFF. CDR3 DNA: TGTGCCAGCATTAAGACAGGGGGACTAGCAATGAATGAGCAGTTCTTC.